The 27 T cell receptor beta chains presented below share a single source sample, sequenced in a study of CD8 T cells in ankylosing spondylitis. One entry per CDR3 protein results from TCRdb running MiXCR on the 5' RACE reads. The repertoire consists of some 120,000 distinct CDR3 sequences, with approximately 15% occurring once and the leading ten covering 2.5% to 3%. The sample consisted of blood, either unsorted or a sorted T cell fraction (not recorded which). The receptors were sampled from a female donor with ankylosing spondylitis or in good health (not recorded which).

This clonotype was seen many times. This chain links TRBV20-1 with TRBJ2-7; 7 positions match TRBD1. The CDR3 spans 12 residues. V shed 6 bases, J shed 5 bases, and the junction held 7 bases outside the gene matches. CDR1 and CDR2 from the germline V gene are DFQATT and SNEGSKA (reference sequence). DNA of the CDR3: TGCAGTGCCGTGAGGGGGCACGACGAGCAGTACTTC. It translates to CSAVRGHDEQYF.

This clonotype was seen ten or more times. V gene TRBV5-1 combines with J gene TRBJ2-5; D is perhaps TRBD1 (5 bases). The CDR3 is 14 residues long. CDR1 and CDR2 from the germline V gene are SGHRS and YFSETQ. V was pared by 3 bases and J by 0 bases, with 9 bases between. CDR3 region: CASSYWTNQETQYF. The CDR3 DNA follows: TGCGCCAGCAGCTACTGGACAAACCAAGAGACCCAGTACTTC.

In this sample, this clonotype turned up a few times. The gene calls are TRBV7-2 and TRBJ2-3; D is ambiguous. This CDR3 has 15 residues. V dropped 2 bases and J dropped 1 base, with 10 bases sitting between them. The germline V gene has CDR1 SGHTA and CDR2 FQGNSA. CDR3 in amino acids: CASSLQAPGTDTQYF. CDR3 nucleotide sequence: TGTGCCAGCAGCTTACAGGCCCCTGGCACAGATACGCAGTATTTT.

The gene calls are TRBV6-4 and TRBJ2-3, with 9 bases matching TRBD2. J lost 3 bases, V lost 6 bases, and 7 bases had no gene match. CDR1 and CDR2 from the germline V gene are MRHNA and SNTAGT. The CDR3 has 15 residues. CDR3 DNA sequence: TGTGCCAGCAGCGAAAGCGGGGGGCTGACAGATACGCAGTATTTT. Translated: CASSESGGLTDTQYF.

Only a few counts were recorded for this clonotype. This chain's CDR3 is CASSPRSSNQPQHF. CDR3 nucleotide sequence: TGTGCCAGCAGCCCCCGGAGTAGCAATCAGCCCCAGCATTTT. This chain joins TRBV7-2 and TRBJ1-5; no reliable D call. CDR3 length: 14 amino acids. Deletions cut 5 bases from V and 0 bases from J, with 8 bases between. Germline loops: CDR1 SGHTA, CDR2 FQGNSA. Using reference TRBV7-2 and TRBJ1-5 for the parts outside the CDR3, the full variable domain is GAGVSQSPSNKVTEKGKDVELRCDPISGHTALYWYRQSLGQGLEFLIYFQGNSAPDKSGLPSDRFSAERTGGSVSTLTIQRTQQEDSAVYLCASSPRSSNQPQHFGDGTRLSIL.

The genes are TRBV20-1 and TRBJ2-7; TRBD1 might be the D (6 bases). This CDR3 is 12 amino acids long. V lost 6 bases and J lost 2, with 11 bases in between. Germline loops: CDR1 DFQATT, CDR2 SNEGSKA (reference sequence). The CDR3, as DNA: TGCAGTGCAAGGGACACCGCCTACGAGCAGTACTTC. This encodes CSARDTAYEQYF.

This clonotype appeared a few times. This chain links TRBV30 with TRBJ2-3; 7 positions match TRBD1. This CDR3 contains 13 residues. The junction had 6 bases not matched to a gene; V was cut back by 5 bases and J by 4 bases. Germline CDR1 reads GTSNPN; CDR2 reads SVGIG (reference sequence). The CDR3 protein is CAWLRQGADTQYF. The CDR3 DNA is TGTGCCTGGCTCCGACAGGGAGCAGATACGCAGTATTTT.

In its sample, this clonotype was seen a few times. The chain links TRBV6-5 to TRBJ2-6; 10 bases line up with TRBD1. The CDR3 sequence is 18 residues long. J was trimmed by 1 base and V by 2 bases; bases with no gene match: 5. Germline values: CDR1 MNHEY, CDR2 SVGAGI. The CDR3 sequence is CASSYTGTGVSGANVLTF. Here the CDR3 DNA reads TGTGCCAGCAGTTACACCGGGACAGGGGTTTCTGGGGCCAACGTCCTGACTTTC.

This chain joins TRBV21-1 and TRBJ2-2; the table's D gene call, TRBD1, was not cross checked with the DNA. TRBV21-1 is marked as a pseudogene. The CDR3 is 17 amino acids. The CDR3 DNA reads TGTGCCAGCAGCTTAGAACAGGGGGAATCGAACACCGGGGAGCTGTTTTTT. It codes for CASSLEQGESNTGELFF.

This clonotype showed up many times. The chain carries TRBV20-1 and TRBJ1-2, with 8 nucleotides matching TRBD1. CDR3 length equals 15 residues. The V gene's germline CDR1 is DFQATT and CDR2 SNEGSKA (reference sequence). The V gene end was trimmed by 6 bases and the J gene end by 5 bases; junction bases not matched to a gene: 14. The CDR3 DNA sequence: TGCAGTGCGTCTTCTCAAGGACAGGGTTGGTATGGCTACACCTTC. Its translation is CSASSQGQGWYGYTF.

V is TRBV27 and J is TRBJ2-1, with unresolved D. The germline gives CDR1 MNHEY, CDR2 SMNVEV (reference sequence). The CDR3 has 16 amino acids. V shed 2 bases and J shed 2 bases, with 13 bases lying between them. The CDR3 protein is CASSLSSHMTYNEQFF. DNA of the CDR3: TGTGCCAGCAGTTTAAGCAGCCACATGACCTACAATGAGCAGTTCTTC.

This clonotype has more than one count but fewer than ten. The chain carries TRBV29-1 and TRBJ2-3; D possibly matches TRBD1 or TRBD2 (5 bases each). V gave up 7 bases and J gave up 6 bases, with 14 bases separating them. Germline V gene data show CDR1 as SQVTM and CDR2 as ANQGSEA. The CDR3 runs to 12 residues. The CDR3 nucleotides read TGCAGCGGGGGCGAGGGTGCCGATACGCAGTATTTT. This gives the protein CSGGEGADTQYF.

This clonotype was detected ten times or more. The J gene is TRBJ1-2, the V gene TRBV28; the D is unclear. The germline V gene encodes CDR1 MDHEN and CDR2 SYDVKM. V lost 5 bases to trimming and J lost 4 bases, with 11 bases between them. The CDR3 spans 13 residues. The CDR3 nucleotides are TGTGCCAGCAGTATGACACTAGGCTATGGCTACACCTTC. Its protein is CASSMTLGYGYTF.

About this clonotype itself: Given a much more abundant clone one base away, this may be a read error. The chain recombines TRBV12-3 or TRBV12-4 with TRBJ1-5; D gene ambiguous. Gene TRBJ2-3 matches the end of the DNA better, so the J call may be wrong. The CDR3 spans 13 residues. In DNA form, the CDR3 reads TGTGCCAGCAGTCTTTGGTCGAATCAGCCCCAGTATTTT. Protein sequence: CASSLWSNQPQYF.

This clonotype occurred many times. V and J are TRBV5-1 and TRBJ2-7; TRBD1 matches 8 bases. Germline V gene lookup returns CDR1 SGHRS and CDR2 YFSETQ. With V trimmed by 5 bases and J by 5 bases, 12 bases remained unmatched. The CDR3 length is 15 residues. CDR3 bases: TGCGCCAGCAGAGAACAGGGGGTCTTTCTCAACGAGCAGTACTTC. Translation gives CASREQGVFLNEQYF.

Written as DNA, the CDR3 is TGTGCCATCAGTGAGTCGACTCGAGCGATTCCTACAACTAATGAAAAACTGTTTTTT. This codes for CAISESTRAIPTTNEKLFF. V and J are TRBV10-3 and TRBJ1-4; D gene uncertain. This CDR3 contains 19 residues. Looked up from germline, CDR1 is ENHRY and CDR2 is SYGVKD. Trimming stripped 0 bases from V and 0 bases from J, with 17 bases between.

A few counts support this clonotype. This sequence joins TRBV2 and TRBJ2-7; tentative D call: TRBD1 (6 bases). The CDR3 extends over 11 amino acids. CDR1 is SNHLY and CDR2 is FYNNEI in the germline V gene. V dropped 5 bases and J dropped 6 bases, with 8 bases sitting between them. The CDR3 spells CASSTGSEQYF. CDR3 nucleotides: TGTGCCAGCAGTACAGGGTCCGAGCAGTACTTC.

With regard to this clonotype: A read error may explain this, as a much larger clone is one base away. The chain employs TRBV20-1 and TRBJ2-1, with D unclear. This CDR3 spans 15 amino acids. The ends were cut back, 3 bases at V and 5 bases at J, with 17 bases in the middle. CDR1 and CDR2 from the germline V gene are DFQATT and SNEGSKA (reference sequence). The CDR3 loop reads CSASPTGGLHNEQFF. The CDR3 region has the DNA TGCAGTGCTAGCCCAACTGGCGGATTACACAATGAGCAGTTCTTC.

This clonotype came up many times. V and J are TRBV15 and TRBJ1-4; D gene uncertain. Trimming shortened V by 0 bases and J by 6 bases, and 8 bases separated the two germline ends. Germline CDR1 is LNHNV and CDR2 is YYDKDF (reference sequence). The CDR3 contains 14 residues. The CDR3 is CATSRDRLDEKLFF. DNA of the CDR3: TGTGCCACCAGCAGAGATCGACTGGATGAAAAACTGTTTTTT.

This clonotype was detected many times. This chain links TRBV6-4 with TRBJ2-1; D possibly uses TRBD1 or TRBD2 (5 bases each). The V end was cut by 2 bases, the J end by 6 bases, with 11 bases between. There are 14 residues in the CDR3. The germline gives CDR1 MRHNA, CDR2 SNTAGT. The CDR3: CASSDTGLSNEQFF. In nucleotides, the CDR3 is TGTGCCAGCAGTGACACAGGACTTTCCAATGAGCAGTTCTTC.

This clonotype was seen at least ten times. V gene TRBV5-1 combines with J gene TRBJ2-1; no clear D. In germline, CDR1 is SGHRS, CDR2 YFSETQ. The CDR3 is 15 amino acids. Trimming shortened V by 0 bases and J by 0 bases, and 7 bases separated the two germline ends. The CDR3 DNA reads TGCGCCAGCAGCTTGGTTTTAAGCTCCTACAATGAGCAGTTCTTC. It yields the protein CASSLVLSSYNEQFF.

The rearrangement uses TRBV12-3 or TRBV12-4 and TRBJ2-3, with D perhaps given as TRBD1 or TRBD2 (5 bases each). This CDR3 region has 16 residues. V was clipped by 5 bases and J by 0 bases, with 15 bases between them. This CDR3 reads CASSPGTAPSTDTQYF. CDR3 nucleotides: TGTGCCAGCAGTCCGGGGACCGCACCTAGCACAGATACGCAGTATTTT.

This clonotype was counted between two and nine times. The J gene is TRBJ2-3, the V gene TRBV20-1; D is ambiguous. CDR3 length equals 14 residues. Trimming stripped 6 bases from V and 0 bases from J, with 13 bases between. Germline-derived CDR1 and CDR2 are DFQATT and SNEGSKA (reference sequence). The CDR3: CSAPATASTDTQYF. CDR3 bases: TGCAGTGCCCCCGCGACGGCTAGCACAGATACGCAGTATTTT.

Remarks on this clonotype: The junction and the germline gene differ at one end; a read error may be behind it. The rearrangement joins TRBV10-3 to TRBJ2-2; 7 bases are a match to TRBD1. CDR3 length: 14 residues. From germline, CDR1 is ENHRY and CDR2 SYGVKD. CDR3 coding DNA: TGTACCATCAAACCCAGGGGGATGGACGGGGAGCTGTTTTTT. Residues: CTIKPRGMDGELFF.

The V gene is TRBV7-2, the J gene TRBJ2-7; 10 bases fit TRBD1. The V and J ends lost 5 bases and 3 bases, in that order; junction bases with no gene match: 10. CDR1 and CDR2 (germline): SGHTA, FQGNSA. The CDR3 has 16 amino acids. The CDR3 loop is CASSVRQGAPDYEQYF. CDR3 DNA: TGTGCCAGCAGCGTAAGACAGGGGGCGCCTGACTACGAGCAGTACTTC. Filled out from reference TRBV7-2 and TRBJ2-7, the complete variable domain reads GAGVSQSPSNKVTEKGKDVELRCDPISGHTALYWYRQSLGQGLEFLIYFQGNSAPDKSGLPSDRFSAERTGGSVSTLTIQRTQQEDSAVYLCASSVRQGAPDYEQYFGPGTRLTVT.

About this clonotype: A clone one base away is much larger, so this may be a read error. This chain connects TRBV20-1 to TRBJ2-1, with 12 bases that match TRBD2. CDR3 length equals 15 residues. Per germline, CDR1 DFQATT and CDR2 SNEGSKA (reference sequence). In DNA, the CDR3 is TGCAGTGCAAGGACTAGCGGGGTGTACAACAATGAGCAGTCCTTC. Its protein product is CSARTSGVYNNEQSF.

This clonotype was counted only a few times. CDR3 sequence reads: CASSSRQGSEAFF. The CDR3 bases are TGTGCCAGCAGCTCGAGACAGGGTTCTGAAGCTTTCTTT. The J gene is TRBJ1-1, the V gene TRBV7-2; 7 bases match TRBD1. Looked up from germline, CDR1 is SGHTA and CDR2 is FQGNSA. V was clipped by 4 bases and J by 6 bases; unmatched bases: 5. This CDR3 has 13 residues. Filled out from reference TRBV7-2 and TRBJ1-1, the complete variable domain reads GAGVSQSPSNKVTEKGKDVELRCDPISGHTALYWYRQSLGQGLEFLIYFQGNSAPDKSGLPSDRFSAERTGGSVSTLTIQRTQQEDSAVYLCASSSRQGSEAFFGQGTRLTVV.